A selection of T cell receptor beta chains follows, all from one sample in a study of T-cell reconstitution after alpha-beta-depleted transplantation in children. A single record per CDR3 protein comes from TCRdb applying MiXCR to the PCR reads. The sample has over 300,000 distinct CDR3 sequences, 10% seen once. Sequencing used PBMCs from the stem cell graft donor, obtained from the stem cell graft. These receptors originate from a human donor who donated a stem cell graft to a child with acute lymphoblastic leukemia. The CDR3 runs from the conserved cysteine through the conserved F or W. A D gene is named only where the DNA matches it firmly. Not every row has a clone size; where given, it reads once, few, many or a size class.

cdr3_aa | cdr3_nt | v_call | clone_size | d_call | j_call
CASSTDTTYEQYF | TGTGCCAGCAGCACCGACACGACCTACGAGCAGTACTTC | TRBV7-6 | many | NA | TRBJ2-7
CASSSKTGVSEKLFF | TGTGCCAGCAGTTCGAAGACAGGGGTCAGCGAAAAACTGTTTTTT | TRBV12-3/TRBV12-4 | NA | TRBD1 | TRBJ1-4
CASSPVGRVTDTQYF | TGTGCCAGCAGCCCCGTCGGGAGGGTGACAGATACGCAGTATTTT | TRBV7-8 | NA | TRBD2 | TRBJ2-3
CASSLGQDPDEQYF | TGTGCCAGCAGCTTGGGACAGGATCCAGACGAGCAGTACTTC | TRBV11-3 | few | TRBD1 | TRBJ2-7
CASSPPTGTGAYEQYF | TGTGCCAGCTCACCACCGACCGGGACAGGTGCTTACGAGCAGTACTTC | TRBV18 | few | TRBD1 | TRBJ2-7
CASSLGNVYEQYF | TGTGCCAGCAGCTTAGGGAATGTGTACGAGCAGTACTTC | TRBV7-9 | NA | NA | TRBJ2-7
CACRPTSGLYNEQFF | TGTGCCTGCCGGCCGACTAGCGGTCTCTACAATGAGCAGTTCTTC | TRBV30 | NA | TRBD2 | TRBJ2-1
CASSPQGRYTEAFF | TGTGCCAGCTCACCACAGGGGCGGTACACTGAAGCTTTCTTT | TRBV18 | many | NA | TRBJ1-1
CATSRDKSPLHF | TGTGCCACCAGCAGAGATAAATCACCCCTCCACTTT | TRBV15 | few | NA | TRBJ1-6
CASSYSPDGGGYNEQFF | TGTGCCAGCAGTTACTCCCCCGACGGAGGCGGCTACAATGAGCAGTTCTTC | TRBV6-5 | NA | NA | TRBJ2-1
CSPGQGHGVNSPLHF | TGCAGTCCGGGTCAGGGCCACGGGGTAAATTCACCCCTCCACTTT | TRBV20-1 | few | NA | TRBJ1-6
CASTPGGVSTGELFF | TGTGCCAGCACCCCGGGGGGGGTTTCCACCGGGGAGCTGTTTTTT | TRBV28 | NA | TRBD2 | TRBJ2-2
CASRPDRGLTDTQYF | TGTGCCAGCAGGCCGGACAGGGGATTAACAGATACGCAGTATTTT | TRBV12-3/TRBV12-4 | many | TRBD1 | TRBJ2-3
CSARDRTSGRYNEQFF | TGCAGTGCTAGAGATAGGACTAGCGGGAGATACAATGAGCAGTTCTTC | TRBV20-1 | NA | TRBD2 | TRBJ2-1
CASSGANTGELFF | TGTGCCAGCAGCGGCGCGAACACCGGGGAGCTGTTTTTT | TRBV21-1 | many | NA | TRBJ2-2
CASSRQSRRGYYGYTF | TGTGCCAGCTCACGCCAATCCAGGAGGGGCTACTATGGCTACACCTTC | TRBV18 | NA | NA | TRBJ1-2
CAISGKEGADTQYF | TGTGCCATCAGTGGAAAGGAAGGGGCAGATACGCAGTATTTT | TRBV10-3 | many | NA | TRBJ2-3
CASSSKQGARADTQYF | TGCGCCAGCAGCTCCAAACAGGGGGCGCGGGCAGATACGCAGTATTTT | TRBV5-1 | NA | TRBD1 | TRBJ2-3
CASSSQTGLGQPQHF | TGTGCCAGCAGCTCACAGACAGGTCTAGGACAGCCCCAGCATTTT | TRBV7-2 | many | NA | TRBJ1-5
CASSLAPQTSGLYEQYF | TGTGCCAGCAGCTTAGCGCCCCAGACTAGCGGGTTGTACGAGCAGTACTTC | TRBV7-2 | NA | TRBD2 | TRBJ2-7
CSARDYGGFDQPQHF | TGCAGTGCTAGAGATTATGGAGGGTTTGATCAGCCCCAGCATTTT | TRBV20-1 | few | NA | TRBJ1-5
CASSYPILAGRNEQFF | TGTGCCAGCAGTTACCCCATACTAGCGGGAAGGAATGAGCAGTTCTTC | TRBV6-2/TRBV6-3 | NA | TRBD2 | TRBJ2-1
CASSLDLAGIQETQYF | TGCGCCAGCAGCTTGGACCTAGCGGGGATCCAAGAGACCCAGTACTTC | TRBV5-1 | many | TRBD2 | TRBJ2-5
CASSFGAGGGETQYF | NA | TRBV7-2 | few | NA | TRBJ2-5
CSARVRQGDTDTQYF | TGCAGTGCTAGAGTTCGACAGGGAGACACAGATACGCAGTATTTT | TRBV20-1 | NA | TRBD1 | TRBJ2-3
CSASRDGSLGELFF | TGCAGTGCTTCCCGGGACGGAAGTTTGGGGGAGCTGTTTTTT | TRBV20-1 | many | NA | TRBJ2-2